Presented here are 12 T cell receptor beta chains from one specimen sequenced in a study of T cell repertoires in cytomegalovirus infection. The antigens for these receptors are not known. One entry per CDR3 protein results from TCRdb running MiXCR on the reads. The sample yields about 60,000 distinct CDR3 sequences, around 34% seen once. The sample taken for sequencing was PBMCs, sequenced either directly or after in vitro stimulation (not recorded which). These receptors were taken from a human donor in good health (CMV status not recorded). Some clones in this sample may be carry-over from other donors' samples.

This sequence joins TRBV6-8 and TRBJ1-5; D is uncertain. The CDR3 runs to 14 residues. CDR1 and CDR2 (germline): MNHGY, SAAAGT. Trimming pared 6 bases from V and 2 bases from J, leaving 11 bases between. CDR3: CASSEWPGNQPQHF. The CDR3 bases are TGTGCCAGCAGCGAGTGGCCGGGCAATCAGCCCCAGCATTTT.

V is TRBV27 and J is TRBJ1-2; D ambiguous. From germline, CDR1 is MNHEY and CDR2 SMNVEV (reference sequence). V lost 4 bases and J lost 8, with 14 bases in between. The CDR3 runs 13 residues. CDR3 in amino acids: CASSSGPLGGYTF. CDR3 in DNA: TGTGCCAGCAGTTCCGGACCGTTAGGAGGCTACACCTTC.

The rearrangement joins TRBV12-3 or TRBV12-4 to TRBJ2-2; D is undetermined. The V gene lost 6 bases and the J gene lost 2 bases, with 10 bases spanning the gap. There are 14 residues in the CDR3. The CDR3 nucleotides read TGTGCCAGCAGCCTTCTGGGAAACACCGGGGAGCTGTTTTTT. This gives the protein CASSLLGNTGELFF.

The rearrangement joins TRBV6-4 to TRBJ1-5; 7 nucleotides line up with TRBD1. This CDR3 comprises 19 residues. V was clipped by 0 bases and J by 0 bases; unmatched bases: 11. Germline CDR1 and CDR2: MRHNA and SNTAGT. CDR3 sequence reads: CASSDSLTGAPYSNQPQHF. The CDR3 DNA reads as TGTGCCAGCAGTGACTCCTTAACAGGGGCGCCTTATAGCAATCAGCCCCAGCATTTT.

This clonotype was seen a few times. This rearrangement joins TRBV7-9 to TRBJ1-3, with D unclear. CDR3 length: 16 amino acids. Trimming took off 5 bases at V and 0 bases at J, with 14 bases between the two ends. CDR1 is SEHNR and CDR2 is FQNEAQ in the germline V gene (reference sequence). The chain's CDR3 is CASSPGLANSGNTIYF. As DNA, the CDR3 is TGTGCCAGCAGCCCGGGCCTAGCTAACTCTGGAAACACCATATATTTT.

This clonotype was seen a single time. The chain joins TRBV5-1 to TRBJ1-5, with D possibly being TRBD1 (5 bases). This CDR3 is 18 amino acids long. Germline V gives CDR1 SGHRS, CDR2 YFSETQ. Deletions cut 4 bases from V and 2 bases from J, with 22 bases between. CDR3 region: CASSPSYGGDGRNQPQHF. CDR3 sequence (DNA): TGCGCCAGCAGCCCGAGCTACGGAGGGGATGGGCGCAATCAGCCCCAGCATTTT.

This clonotype has more than one count but fewer than ten. The V gene is TRBV28, the J gene TRBJ1-6; the D is unclear. CDR1 MDHEN and CDR2 SYDVKM come from the germline V gene. The length of the CDR3 is 15 residues. V shed 4 bases and J shed 0 bases, with 7 bases lying between them. CDR3 DNA: TGTGCCAGCAGTTCCAGGAGCTCCTATAATTCACCCCTCCACTTT. Translation: CASSSRSSYNSPLHF.

This chain joins TRBV7-9 and TRBJ1-4; a weak D match, TRBD1 (5 bases). The CDR3 spans 13 residues. The V end lost 6 bases, the J end lost 8 bases, and 13 bases lay between the germline ends. CDR1 and CDR2 (germline): SEHNR, FQNEAQ (reference sequence). The CDR3: CASSAGVGEKLFF. The CDR3 region has the DNA TGTGCCAGCAGTGCGGGGGTAGGGGAAAAACTGTTTTTT.

DNA for the CDR3: TGCGCCAGCAGCCAAGGTTCGAGTGGCTCTGGGGCCAACGTCCTGACTTTC. This translates into CASSQGSSGSGANVLTF. The chain employs TRBV4-1 and TRBJ2-6; D unresolved. Trimming shortened V by 1 base and J by 0 bases, and 10 bases separated the two germline ends. This CDR3 comprises 17 residues. Germline values: CDR1 MGHRA, CDR2 YSYEKL.

This clonotype was detected only a few times. The gene calls are TRBV7-9 and TRBJ2-7, with D perhaps matching TRBD1 or TRBD2 (5 bases each). V was shortened by 3 bases and J by 6 bases, with 12 bases between the two germline ends. Germline CDR1 SEHNR, CDR2 FQNEAQ (reference sequence). This CDR3 is 13 amino acids long. The CDR3 bases are TGTGCCAGCAGCTTGGTTGGGGGAACCGAGCAGTACTTC. Residues: CASSLVGGTEQYF.

The chain employs TRBV14 and TRBJ2-7; 8 nucleotides agree with TRBD2. CDR1 and CDR2 (germline): SGHDN, FVKESK. V lost 1 base to trimming and J lost 1 base; unmatched junction nucleotides: 9. The CDR3 is made up of 17 amino acids. The CDR3 DNA follows: TGTGCCAGCAGCCAAGGCGGACTAGCAGATTGGTCCTACGAGCAGTACTTC. Protein product: CASSQGGLADWSYEQYF.

The rearrangement uses TRBV19 and TRBJ1-1, with D unclear. Trimming shortened V by 3 bases and J by 2 bases, and 16 bases separated the two germline ends. The V gene's germline CDR1 is LNHDA and CDR2 SQIVND (reference sequence). The CDR3 is 16 residues long. This CDR3 is CASSIGYRPENTEAFF. The DNA of the CDR3 is TGTGCCAGTAGTATTGGGTATAGGCCGGAAAACACTGAAGCTTTCTTT. Variable domain in full (rest from reference TRBV19 and TRBJ1-1): DGGITQSPKYLFRKEGQNVTLSCEQNLNHDAMYWYRQDPGQGLRLIYYSQIVNDFQKGDIAEGYSVSREKKESFPLTVTSAQKNPTAFYLCASSIGYRPENTEAFFGQGTRLTVV.